This is a list of T cell receptor beta chains from one sample in a study of identical twins. Each CDR3 protein gets one entry after TCRdb re-called the 5' RACE reads with MiXCR. The table lists fewer than 900,000 distinct CDR3 sequences, roughly 18% of them singletons. The sample also formed part of further work on T cells expressing NK-cell markers.

Sequences were obtained from PBMCs. Receptors were obtained from a young woman in good health. Each CDR3 is given with its conserved first and last residue. A D gene is named only where the DNA matches it firmly. Rows may omit the clone size; those that give it use once, few, many or a size class.

d_gene	v_gene	j_gene	abundance	CDR3nt	CDR3aa
.	TRBV12-3/TRBV12-4	TRBJ2-3	.	TGTGCCAGCAGGCCAGGCCTGGGGGGCGGTACAGATACGCAGTATTTT	CASRPGLGGGTDTQYF
.	TRBV5-1	TRBJ2-5	few	TGCGCCAGCAGCTATAACTCCGGGACTCGAGGGGAGACCCAGTACTTC	CASSYNSGTRGETQYF
.	TRBV6-2/TRBV6-3	TRBJ1-2	.	TGTGCCAGCCTCTTTAAAAAGAATTTGACGGATTGGCGAGGCTACACCTTC	CASLFKKNLTDWRGYTF
.	TRBV5-1	TRBJ1-4	few	TGCGCCAGCAGCTGGCACAGGGATGGTGAAAAACTGTTTTTT	CASSWHRDGEKLFF
TRBD1	TRBV20-1	TRBJ2-4	.	TGCAGTGCTAGGGGGGACAGGGGTGTAAACATTCAGTACTTC	CSARGDRGVNIQYF
.	TRBV6-1	TRBJ2-3	.	TGTGCCAGTGACCCCTTAGGACTGAGAGGGGATACGCAGTATTTT	CASDPLGLRGDTQYF
.	TRBV6-5	TRBJ1-1	.	TGTGCCAGCAGTTACTCAGGGAGGAGCACTGAAGCTTTCTTT	CASSYSGRSTEAFF
.	TRBV15	TRBJ1-1	once	TGTGCCACCAGCAATCAACTCCCGGGCACTGAAGCTTTCTTT	CATSNQLPGTEAFF
TRBD1	TRBV4-3	TRBJ2-1	few	TGCGCCAGCAGCGACGGACAGGGGGCCTACAATGAGCAGTTCTTC	CASSDGQGAYNEQFF
.	TRBV14	TRBJ1-4	.	TGTGCCAGCAGCCAAGACAGGGAAGAAAAACTGTTTTTT	CASSQDREEKLFF
.	TRBV7-9	TRBJ1-2	few	TGTGCCAGCAGCTTATCCGGTGTTACGCGGGGGAGGGGCTACACCTTC	CASSLSGVTRGRGYTF
.	TRBV20-1	TRBJ1-5	.	TGCAGTGCTAGTCGCCTTAGCAATCAGCCCCAGCATTTT	CSASRLSNQPQHF
.	TRBV10-1	TRBJ2-7	.	TGCGAGCCCAGGCTAAACCTCTACGAGCAGTACTTC	CEPRLNLYEQYF
.	TRBV7-2	TRBJ2-7	few	TGTGCCAGCAGCCCCTCTCGTGCCCTGGGGCAGTACTTC	CASSPSRALGQYF
.	TRBV5-1	TRBJ2-5	.	TGCGCCAGCAGCGAAGCCAGACACCAAGAGACCCAGTACTTC	CASSEARHQETQYF
.	TRBV5-1	TRBJ2-5	.	TGCGCCAGCAGCTTGGTATCTAGCCGCAGCCGGGAGACCCAGTACTTC	CASSLVSSRSRETQYF
.	TRBV12-3/TRBV12-4	TRBJ2-7	.	TGTGCCAGCACTCTCCGGGCAGGGGCAAGGGAGCAGTACTTC	CASTLRAGAREQYF
.	TRBV5-1	TRBJ2-7	many	TGCGCCAGCAGCTTGAGAGCGGCCTACGAGCAGTACTTC	CASSLRAAYEQYF
TRBD2	TRBV12-3/TRBV12-4	TRBJ2-3	many	TGTGCCAGCAGTTTGTTAGCGGGAGGATCAGATACGCAGTATTTT	CASSLLAGGSDTQYF
.	TRBV18	TRBJ1-1	.	TGTGCCAGCTCACCACCCTCAGGGTATGTGAACACTGAAGCTTTCTTT	CASSPPSGYVNTEAFF
.	TRBV6-6	TRBJ2-1	few	TGTGCCAGCAGTTCCAGGGTGGATGAGCAGTTCTTC	CASSSRVDEQFF
.	TRBV29-1	TRBJ2-7	.	TGCAGCGTCACGGGACGCCTGGGGACCGAGCAGTACTTC	CSVTGRLGTEQYF
TRBD1	TRBV29-1	TRBJ1-5	.	TGCAGCGTCTCGACAGGGATTGAGCAGCCCCAGCATTTT	CSVSTGIEQPQHF
.	TRBV18	TRBJ2-2	few	TGTGCCAGCTCGGACAATACGAACACCGGGGAGCTGTTTTTT	CASSDNTNTGELFF
.	TRBV12-3/TRBV12-4	TRBJ2-2	many	TGTGCCAGCAGTTTGAGTAGAGGGCCGAACACCGGGGAGCTGTTTTTT	CASSLSRGPNTGELFF
.	TRBV7-9	TRBJ2-7	many	TGTGCCAGCAGCCCGACAGACTCCTACGAGCAGTACTTC	CASSPTDSYEQYF
TRBD2	TRBV7-8	TRBJ2-7	few	TGTGCCAGCAACCTAGCGGGTGCGACCTACGAGCAGTACTTC	CASNLAGATYEQYF
.	TRBV20-1	TRBJ1-1	few	TGCAGTGCTAGTTGGGAGTCGTTCCGGGAAGCTTTCTTT	CSASWESFREAFF
.	TRBV27	TRBJ2-5	few	TGTGCCAGCATTCCCACCCCAGCTTTGGGGGAGGCCCAGTACTTC	CASIPTPALGEAQYF
TRBD2	TRBV7-2	TRBJ2-3	.	TGTGCCAGCAGCTTAGGGGGCGCCGCGGGAGGTACGCAGTATTTT	CASSLGGAAGGTQYF
.	TRBV3-1	TRBJ2-5	.	TGTGCCAGCAGCCGAGCCGAAGAGACCCAGTACTTC	CASSRAEETQYF
.	TRBV20-1	TRBJ2-5	few	TGCAGTGCTAGGAAAGGGGCCACAGAGACCCAGTACTTC	CSARKGATETQYF
.	TRBV20-1	TRBJ1-4	.	TGCAGTGTCCCCCTTGGACGAAGGGAAAAACTGTTTTTT	CSVPLGRREKLFF
TRBD2	TRBV11-1	TRBJ2-1	few	TGTGCCAGCAGCCACACGAATAGCGGGGGGGCCAATGAGCAGTTCTTC	CASSHTNSGGANEQFF
.	TRBV3-1	TRBJ2-5	once	TGTGCCAGCAGCCATTTCGAGCGGGGCTCCAGGGGGACCCAGTACTTC	CASSHFERGSRGTQYF
TRBD2	TRBV5-1	TRBJ2-3	.	TGCGCCAGCAGCAAGGCTAGCGGGAACCCCACAGATACGCAGTATTTT	CASSKASGNPTDTQYF
.	TRBV6-5	TRBJ2-2	many	TGTGCCAGCAGTTACTCGGGCGGGGCTACTAACGGGGAGCTGTTTTTT	CASSYSGGATNGELFF
.	TRBV15	TRBJ2-1	.	TGTGCCACCCGGGGGTTTGGACCCTACAATGAGCAGTTCTTC	CATRGFGPYNEQFF
.	TRBV20-1	TRBJ2-1	.	TGCAGTGGGCAAGAGAATCCGGGGGATGAGCAGTTCTTC	CSGQENPGDEQFF
.	TRBV20-1	TRBJ2-5	.	TGCAGTGCTAGAGTGGAGCTAAGGGGGACCCAGTACTTC	CSARVELRGTQYF
.	TRBV18	TRBJ2-1	.	TGTGCCAGCTCACCATATACCAATGAGCAGTTCTTC	CASSPYTNEQFF
.	TRBV11-2	TRBJ2-7	few	TGTGCCAGCAGCTTACACCGCGAGCAGTACTTC	CASSLHREQYF
.	TRBV29-1	TRBJ1-1	.	TGCAGCGTGACGTCGGGGTCCACTGAAGCTTTCTTT	CSVTSGSTEAFF
.	TRBV30	TRBJ2-2	many	TGTGCCTGGAGTTTAGTTTCCGGGGAGCTGTTTTTT	CAWSLVSGELFF